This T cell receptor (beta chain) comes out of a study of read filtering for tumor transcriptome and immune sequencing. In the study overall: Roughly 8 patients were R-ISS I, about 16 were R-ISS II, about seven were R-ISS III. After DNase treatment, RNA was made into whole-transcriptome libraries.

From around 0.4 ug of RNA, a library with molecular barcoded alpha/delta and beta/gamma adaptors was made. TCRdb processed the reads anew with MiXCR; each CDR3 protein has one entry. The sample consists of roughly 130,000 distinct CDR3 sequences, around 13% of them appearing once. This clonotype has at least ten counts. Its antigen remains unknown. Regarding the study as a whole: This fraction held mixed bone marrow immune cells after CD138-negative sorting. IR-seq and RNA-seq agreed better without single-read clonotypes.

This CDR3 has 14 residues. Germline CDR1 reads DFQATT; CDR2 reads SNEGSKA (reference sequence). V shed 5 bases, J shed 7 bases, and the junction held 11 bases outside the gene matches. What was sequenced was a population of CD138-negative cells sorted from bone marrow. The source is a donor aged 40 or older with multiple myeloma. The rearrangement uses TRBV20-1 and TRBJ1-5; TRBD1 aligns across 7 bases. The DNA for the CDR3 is TGCAGTGCTCGAGCCGACAGGGTCGGACAGCCCCAGCATTTT. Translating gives CSARADRVGQPQHF.